The clone carrying this T cell receptor (beta chain) was counted ten times or more. This sample was taken from a study of T-cell reconstitution after alpha-beta-depleted transplantation in children. This CDR3 is built from 15 residues. Germline V gene data show CDR1 as ENHRY and CDR2 as SYGVKD. V lost 5 bases to trimming and J lost 1 base, with 12 bases between them. For TCRbeta, the library was prepared with unique molecular identifiers. One entry per CDR3 protein results from TCRdb running MiXCR on the PCR reads. This table has roughly 670,000 distinct CDR3 sequences, roughly 14% appearing once. The TCR sequence derives from a girl aged 2-10 years with congenital amegakaryocytic thrombocytopenia, due to receive a stem cell transplant. The chain joins TRBV10-3 to TRBJ2-1; no firm D call. Source: PBMCs, taken before TCRalphabeta/CD19-depleted stem cell transplant. CDR3: CAISPSGDSYNEQFF. CDR3 nucleotides: TGTGCCATCAGTCCCAGTGGGGATTCCTACAATGAGCAGTTCTTC.